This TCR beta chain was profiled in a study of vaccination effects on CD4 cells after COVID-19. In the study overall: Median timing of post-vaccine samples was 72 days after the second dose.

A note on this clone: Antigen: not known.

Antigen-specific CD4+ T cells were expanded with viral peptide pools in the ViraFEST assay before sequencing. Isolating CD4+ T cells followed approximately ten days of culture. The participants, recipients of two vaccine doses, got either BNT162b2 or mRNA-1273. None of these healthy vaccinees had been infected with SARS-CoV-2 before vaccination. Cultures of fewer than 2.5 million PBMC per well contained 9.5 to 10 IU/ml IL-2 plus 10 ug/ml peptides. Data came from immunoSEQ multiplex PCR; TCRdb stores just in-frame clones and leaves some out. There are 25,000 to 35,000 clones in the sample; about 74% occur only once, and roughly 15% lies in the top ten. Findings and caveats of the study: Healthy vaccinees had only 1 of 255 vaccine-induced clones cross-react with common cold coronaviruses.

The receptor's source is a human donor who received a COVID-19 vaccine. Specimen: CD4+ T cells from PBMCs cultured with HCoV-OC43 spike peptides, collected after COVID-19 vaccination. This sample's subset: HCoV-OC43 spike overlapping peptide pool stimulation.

The CDR3 protein is CASAITERETQYF. The CDR3 DNA is TGTGCCAGCGCAATCACGGAACGGGAGACCCAGTACTTC. This chain uses TRBV12-3 or TRBV12-4 with TRBJ2-5, with D unclear. Trimming left V 8 bases short and J 5 bases short, with 15 bases between. The CDR3 contains 13 residues.